The rows below give T cell receptor beta chains drawn from one sample of a study of T cell repertoires in cytomegalovirus infection. One entry per CDR3 protein, called by TCRdb with MiXCR from the reads. Of 680,000 or so distinct CDR3 sequences listed, around 30% are singletons. No antigens are known for them. Sequenced material: cultured PBMCs, taken from culture after CMV antigen stimulation. Source of these receptors: a human donor in good health (CMV status not recorded). Some clones in this sample may be carry-over from other donors' samples. Each CDR3 is given with its conserved first and last residue. The D gene is left open where the match is weak. Rows may omit the clone size; those that give it use once, few, many or a size class.

>TRBD2|few|TRBV7-2|TRBJ2-5
TGTGCCAGCAGCCGACTAGCGGGGAAAGAGACCCAGTACTTC
CASSRLAGKETQYF
>TRBD1|many|TRBV7-2|TRBJ2-7
TGTGCCAGCAGCTTAGCGGCAGGGGGCTACGAGCAGTACTTC
CASSLAAGGYEQYF
>TRBD2|.|TRBV19|TRBJ2-2
TGTGCCAGTACCCCCCACGGGACTAGCGGGAGTGGGGAGCTGTTTTTT
CASTPHGTSGSGELFF
>.|few|TRBV28|TRBJ2-7
TGTGCCAGCAGCTATATCAGGCGGGCCTACGAGCAGTACTTC
CASSYIRRAYEQYF
>.|few|TRBV28|TRBJ2-3
TGTGCCAGCAGCACCCCAATCGGTCGGGGGTTTGATACGCAGTATTTT
CASSTPIGRGFDTQYF
>.|.|TRBV2|TRBJ1-1
TGTGCCAGCAGTATCCATGGCCCCGTGAACACTGAAGCTTTCTTT
CASSIHGPVNTEAFF
>TRBD1|.|TRBV10-3|TRBJ2-7
TGTGCCATTAAGGGGTACAGGGGGCTGGGAGCCTACGAGCAGTACTTC
CAIKGYRGLGAYEQYF
>TRBD2|few|TRBV18|TRBJ2-1
TGTGCCAGCGCGCCGGGACTAGCCCCCAATGAGCAGTTCTTC
CASAPGLAPNEQFF
>.|.|TRBV12-3/TRBV12-4|TRBJ1-1
TGTGCCAGCGGATCGGACACTGAAGCTTTCTTT
CASGSDTEAFF
>TRBD1|few|TRBV6-1|TRBJ2-7
TGTGCCAGCAACGCCCGAGGACAGGGCCCCTACGAGCAGTACTTC
CASNARGQGPYEQYF
>TRBD1|.|TRBV7-8|TRBJ1-4
TGTGCCAGCAGCTATGCACCGGGACAGGTGAATGAAAAACTGTTTTTT
CASSYAPGQVNEKLFF
>.|.|TRBV20-1|TRBJ2-3
TGCAGTGCTCCAGCCAGCGACGATAGCACAGATACGCAGTATTTT
CSAPASDDSTDTQYF
>.|many|TRBV7-2|TRBJ1-1
TGTGCCAGCAGCTTACAGAGGGTGAACACTGAAGCTTTCTTT
CASSLQRVNTEAFF
>.|few|TRBV2|TRBJ2-7
TGTGCCAGCAGTGAAGGGCCTCTGGCGGACCAATACGAGCAGTACTTC
CASSEGPLADQYEQYF
>TRBD1|few|TRBV20-1|TRBJ1-1
TGCAGTGCTAGAACCAGGGGGCGATACACTGAAGCTTTCTTT
CSARTRGRYTEAFF
>TRBD1|.|TRBV2|TRBJ2-1
TGTGCCAGCAGTCTCGGGACAGGGTTTGACAATGAGCAGTTCTTC
CASSLGTGFDNEQFF
>.|few|TRBV7-2|TRBJ2-5
TGTGCCAGCAGTACGAGAAGCGGATACCAAGAGACCCAGTACTTC
CASSTRSGYQETQYF
>.|.|TRBV7-9|TRBJ2-1
TGTGCCAGCAGCTTGAGTAATAGTAATGAGCAGTTCTTC
CASSLSNSNEQFF
>.|few|TRBV11-2|TRBJ1-6
TGTGCCAGCAGCCGTAGGGATAATAATTCACCCCTCCACTTT
CASSRRDNNSPLHF
>.|many|TRBV12-3/TRBV12-4|TRBJ2-5
TGTGCCAGCAGTTTAACAGGGAGCGAGACCCAGTACTTC
CASSLTGSETQYF
>.|once|TRBV20-1|TRBJ2-2
TGCAGTGCTAGGGGTCCCAGCAGGGGCACCGGGGAGCTGTTTTTT
CSARGPSRGTGELFF
>.|.|TRBV7-9|TRBJ1-3
TGTGCCACCCAGCTAGGAAACACCATATATTTT
CATQLGNTIYF
>TRBD1|few|TRBV7-9|TRBJ2-1
TGTGCCAGCAGCTTAGGCCGTACAGGGGATGGTGACAATGAGCAGTTCTTC
CASSLGRTGDGDNEQFF
>.|few|TRBV7-2|TRBJ2-2
TGTGCCAGCAGCTTACTATCAGTGGGGGGCGGCGGGGAGCTGTTTTTT
CASSLLSVGGGGELFF
>TRBD1|few|TRBV7-9|TRBJ2-7
TGTGCCAGCAGCTCCACCCGGACAGGGGCCTACGAGCAGTACTTC
CASSSTRTGAYEQYF
>TRBD1|few|TRBV7-8|TRBJ2-7
TGTGCCAGCAGCTCGGCCGGGAGAAGGACAGGGAAGTCCTACGAGCAGTACTTC
CASSSAGRRTGKSYEQYF
>TRBD2|many|TRBV7-9|TRBJ2-5
TGTGCCAGCAGCCCAAGCGGGGTAGGGGAGACCCAGTACTTC
CASSPSGVGETQYF
>.|many|TRBV6-2/TRBV6-3|TRBJ2-5
TGTGCGATACGGAGTGGAGAGACCCAGTACTTC
CAIRSGETQYF
>.|.|TRBV27|TRBJ2-7
TGTGCCAGCAGTTCCCACGCAGGGGGGCTCTTTTACGAGCAGTACTTC
CASSSHAGGLFYEQYF
>TRBD1|few|TRBV7-2|TRBJ2-7
TGTGCCAGCAGCTTTTGGGGGGACAGGGCCTACGAGCAGTACTTC
CASSFWGDRAYEQYF
>.|.|TRBV12-3/TRBV12-4|TRBJ1-5
TGTGCCAGCAGTTTCGTGGAAACCCAGCCCCAGCATTTT
CASSFVETQPQHF
>TRBD1|.|TRBV2|TRBJ2-7
TGTGCCAGCAGTCCCCCCGGGACAGGGGTGTTGGACGAGCAGTACTTC
CASSPPGTGVLDEQYF
>.|few|TRBV4-1|TRBJ2-3
TGCGCCAGCAGCCAAGATGTGGCTAGCGCCTATGGAGATACGCAGTATTTT
CASSQDVASAYGDTQYF
>.|.|TRBV11-2|TRBJ1-1
TGTGCCAGCAGCTTAGGGGCGGGGGACACTGAAGCTTTCTTT
CASSLGAGDTEAFF
>TRBD1|.|TRBV24-1|TRBJ1-4
TGTGCCACCAGTGAACGAGGGGGCGGAAAACTGTTTTTT
CATSERGGGKLFF
>.|.|TRBV19|TRBJ2-1
TGTGCCAGTAGTGCTCCCCGGGACCCCTCGCAGCAGTTCTTC
CASSAPRDPSQQFF
>.|.|TRBV7-2|TRBJ2-7
TGTGCCAGCAGCACCGCCGGGACGGGGTCCTACGAGCAGTACTTC
CASSTAGTGSYEQYF
>.|few|TRBV4-3|TRBJ2-5
TGCGCCAGCAGCCAAGTTCGGGAGACAGGAGAGACCCAGTACTTC
CASSQVRETGETQYF
>TRBD2|few|TRBV11-2|TRBJ2-1
TGTGCCAGCAGCAGGTTGGGGCGGGAGCCGAGCTCCTACAATGAGCAGTTCTTC
CASSRLGREPSSYNEQFF
>.|.|TRBV19|TRBJ2-7
TGTGCCAGTAAACCCGACGGTACCTACGAGCAGTACTTC
CASKPDGTYEQYF
>.|.|TRBV6-1|TRBJ1-1
TGTGCCAGCAGTGAGGGGAATATGAACACTGAAGCTTTCTTT
CASSEGNMNTEAFF
>.|.|TRBV6-6|TRBJ1-5
TGTGCCAGCAGTTGGCCACAGGATTACAATCAGCCCCAGCATTTT
CASSWPQDYNQPQHF
>.|few|TRBV11-2|TRBJ2-3
TGTGCCAGCAGCTTATCGAAAGTTAGCACAGATACGCAGTATTTT
CASSLSKVSTDTQYF
>TRBD1|few|TRBV7-8|TRBJ2-7
TGTGCCAGCAGCTTCCCGGGACAGGGCTACGAGCAGTACTTC
CASSFPGQGYEQYF
>.|few|TRBV7-2|TRBJ2-7
TGTGCCAGCAGCTTGGGGACTCACTACGAGCAGTACTTC
CASSLGTHYEQYF
>TRBD1|many|TRBV7-8|TRBJ1-5
TGTGCCAGCAGCTTAGTAGGGCCCGGAGGGGGCGAGCCCCAGCATTTT
CASSLVGPGGGEPQHF
>.|.|TRBV5-1|TRBJ1-5
TGCGCCAGCAGCTCGCAACCGGGCCACCATCAGCCCCAGCATTTT
CASSSQPGHHQPQHF